One and the same sample provided the 17 T cell receptor beta chains below, sequenced in a study of PD-L1 blockade in urothelial cancer. Sequencing used immunoSEQ multiplex PCR; TCRdb keeps in-frame clones, though not all of them. The data show 30,000 to 40,000 clones, under 90% seen once. The time point here: pretreatment peripheral blood. This material consisted of PBMCs, taken around atezolizumab (anti-PD-L1) treatment. The receptors shown here come from a man in his sixties with urothelial cancer.

The chain is built from TRBV6-1 and TRBJ1-1; D uncertain. Germline loops: CDR1 MNHNS, CDR2 SASEGT. V lost 7 bases, J lost 5 bases, and 17 bases lay in between. This CDR3 is 14 amino acids long. DNA for the CDR3: TGTGCCAGCATCCTTTCTCGGGGAAGAACTGAAGCTTTCTTT. It translates to CASILSRGRTEAFF.

The chain carries TRBV23-1 and TRBJ1-1; 8 bases are a match to TRBD1. TRBV23-1 is noted as an ORF with a role that remains uncertain. The CDR3 is made up of 13 amino acids. V shed 7 bases and J 1 base; nucleotides not matched to a gene: 2. CDR3 sequence: CASKGQENTEAFF. Written as DNA, the CDR3 is TGCGCCAGCAAGGGACAGGAGAACACTGAAGCTTTCTTT.

For this clone: Its ends do not fully match the called genes, so a read error is possible. The chain recombines TRBV9 with TRBJ2-5; D perhaps matches TRBD2 (5 bases). Germline-derived CDR1 and CDR2 are SGDLS and YYNGEE. This CDR3 contains 13 residues. CDR3 coding DNA: TGTGCCAGCAGCGACCGCTTGACGGGGAACGTGGACTTC. Amino acids: CASSDRLTGNVDF.

This sequence joins TRBV4-1 and TRBJ1-1; 9 bases line up with TRBD1. The germline CDR1 and CDR2 sequences are MGHRA and YSYEKL. Losses at the gene ends were 1 base for V and 4 bases for J; bases not matched to a gene: 4. The CDR3 is 15 residues long. The DNA for the CDR3 is TGCGCCAGCAGCCAAGGTGAGACAGGGGGCACTGAAGCTTTCTTT. Translating it yields CASSQGETGGTEAFF.

This rearrangement joins TRBV5-1 to TRBJ1-2; 8 nucleotides agree with TRBD1. With V trimmed by 4 bases and J by 9 bases, 11 bases remained unmatched. Germline CDR1 reads SGHRS; CDR2 reads YFSETQ. The CDR3 is 14 amino acids. The CDR3 nucleotides are TGCGCCAGCAGCACCGAGAGGACAGGGCTGAGCTACACCTTC. It codes for CASSTERTGLSYTF.

The chain couples TRBV2 to TRBJ1-5, with 8 positions matching TRBD1. The CDR3 covers 15 residues. Germline CDR1 and CDR2: SNHLY and FYNNEI. V shed 7 bases, J shed 6 bases, and the junction held 11 bases outside the gene matches. CDR3 sequence: CASTQDDRGRQPQHF. As DNA, the CDR3 is TGTGCCAGCACCCAGGATGACAGGGGACGTCAGCCCCAGCATTTT.

This clone has more than one count but fewer than ten. V gene TRBV5-1 combines with J gene TRBJ2-3; 7 nucleotides align to TRBD2. V gave up 0 bases and J gave up 4 bases; unmatched junction bases: 8. CDR1 is SGHRS, CDR2 YFSETQ, per germline. The CDR3 is 16 amino acids. CDR3 in amino acids: CASSLDLAGAADTQYF. CDR3 bases: TGCGCCAGCAGCTTGGATTTGGCGGGAGCGGCAGATACGCAGTATTTT.

This clone was seen a few times. The chain combines TRBV6-1 with TRBJ2-1, with D tentatively TRBD1 (5 bases). The ends were cut back, 5 bases at V and 6 bases at J, with 17 bases in the middle. This CDR3 has 15 amino acids. The germline gives CDR1 MNHNS, CDR2 SASEGT. CDR3 bases: TGTGCCAGCAGTTCCGTGTCCAGGGCCCCCAATGAGCAGTTCTTC. Its protein product is CASSSVSRAPNEQFF.

This clone was picked up one time. The rearrangement links TRBV7-3 to TRBJ1-1, with D unresolved. The CDR3 contains 12 residues. CDR1 is SGHTA and CDR2 is FQGTGA in the germline V gene. Trimming took 5 bases from V and 11 from J, leaving 15 bases between them. CDR3 nucleotide sequence: TGTGCCAGCAGCCCCCAAGGCGGGAAGGCTTTCTTT. Protein sequence: CASSPQGGKAFF.

This rearrangement joins TRBV5-4 to TRBJ2-7; TRBD2 aligns across 7 bases. After removal of 10 bases from V and 4 bases from J, the junction contained 14 bases not matched to a gene. CDR1 and CDR2 (germline): SGHNT, YYREEE (reference sequence). The CDR3 runs to 14 residues. Here the CDR3 reads CAYSGTGEGYEQYF. The CDR3 coding sequence is TGTGCCTACAGCGGTACGGGGGAGGGTTACGAGCAGTACTTC.

This clone was recorded only once. The J gene is TRBJ1-1, the V gene TRBV28; possible D gene TRBD1, 6 bases. Deletions cut 2 bases from V and 4 bases from J, with 8 bases between. The germline V gene encodes CDR1 MDHEN and CDR2 SYDVKM. This CDR3 has 13 residues. CDR3 protein: CASSLPGVTEAFF. In DNA, the CDR3 is TGTGCCAGCAGTTTACCAGGGGTCACTGAAGCTTTCTTT.

This sequence joins TRBV6-4 and TRBJ2-3, with TRBD2 matching 16 bases. Germline trimming cut 3 bases from V and 4 bases from J; bases unmatched to any gene: 1. Germline V CDR1 and CDR2: MRHNA, SNTAGT. The CDR3 runs to 16 residues. The CDR3 DNA sequence: TGTGCCAGCAGTGAAGGGACTAGCGGGAGGGCAGATACGCAGTATTTT. Protein sequence: CASSEGTSGRADTQYF.

The chain is built from TRBV30 and TRBJ1-4; D gene ambiguous. V lost 0 bases, J lost 8 bases, and 10 bases lay in between. Germline values: CDR1 GTSNPN, CDR2 SVGIG (reference sequence). CDR3 size: 13 residues. The CDR3 coding sequence is TGTGCCTGGAGTGTTATTGAGGGCGAAAAACTGTTTTTT. Protein: CAWSVIEGEKLFF.

This clone occurred a few times. CDR3 DNA: TGTGCTAGTGGTTCGGACAGGACCACACAGAATAGCAATCAGCCCCAGCATTTT. Amino acid sequence: CASGSDRTTQNSNQPQHF. The V gene is TRBV12-5, the J gene TRBJ1-5; TRBD1 matches at 7 bases. V lost 4 bases to trimming and J lost 0 bases; unmatched junction nucleotides: 12. In germline, CDR1 is LGHNT, CDR2 FRNRAP. The CDR3 length is 18 residues.

J is TRBJ1-2 and V is TRBV18, with D unresolved. Germline CDR1 and CDR2: KGHSH and LQKENI. With 3 bases removed from V and 0 bases from J, the gap between germline ends came to 8 bases. The CDR3 covers 14 residues. The chain's CDR3 is CASSPGVSNYGYTF. In nucleotides, the CDR3 is TGTGCCAGCTCACCGGGAGTTTCTAACTATGGCTACACCTTC. Filled out from reference TRBV18 and TRBJ1-2, the complete variable domain reads NAGVMQNPRHLVRRRGQEARLRCSPMKGHSHVYWYRQLPEEGLKFMVYLQKENIIDESGMPKERFSAEFPKEGPSILRIQQVVRGDSAAYFCASSPGVSNYGYTFGSGTRLTVV.

The rearrangement uses TRBV28 and TRBJ2-1, with 15 bases matching TRBD2. This CDR3 is built from 22 residues. Germline assignment: CDR1 MDHEN and CDR2 SYDVKM. V lost 4 bases, J lost 0 bases, and 16 bases stayed unmatched. This CDR3 is CASSSYPKPGLAGGFSYNEQFF. In DNA, the CDR3 is TGTGCCAGCAGTTCTTATCCAAAACCGGGACTAGCGGGAGGATTCTCCTACAATGAGCAGTTCTTC. Together with reference TRBV28 and TRBJ2-1, the CDR3 gives the full variable domain: DVKVTQSSRYLVKRTGEKVFLECVQDMDHENMFWYRQDPGLGLRLIYFSYDVKMKEKGDIPEGYSVSREKKERFSLILESASTNQTSMYLCASSSYPKPGLAGGFSYNEQFFGPGTRLTVL.

The rearrangement uses TRBV27 and TRBJ2-1, with a weak D call TRBD2 (6 bases). CDR1 and CDR2 from the germline V gene are MNHEY and SMNVEV (reference sequence). This CDR3 contains 14 residues. V lost 3 bases, J lost 5 bases, and 11 bases lay in between. The CDR3 DNA reads as TGTGCCAGCAGTTTTGTGGTAGCGGACAATGAGCAGTTCTTC. Translation gives CASSFVVADNEQFF.